What follows is one T cell receptor (beta chain) and its context. It lacks a known antigen. Base qualities are missing; no much larger clone stands one base away. The hyperthyroidism patients were 18 to 65 years old and newly diagnosed, with a disease duration of less than 2 months. Patients with other autoimmune diseases, uncontrolled infections, pregnancy or lactation were excluded. Diagnosis relied on clinical symptoms, serum thyroxine, TRAb, thyroid ultrasound and orbital computed tomography. Total RNA was extracted with Trizol reagent and quality-checked on an Agilent 2100 Bioanalyzer. Including cysteine and phenylalanine, the CDR3 has 16 amino acids. The entry retains the CDR3 DNA only, 48 bases that are in frame from base 1. Reading the germline V gene (reference sequence) gives CDR1 DFQATT and CDR2 SNEGSKA. Trimming accounts for 1 base at V and 0 bases at J, while the number of junction bases matched to no gene is 1.

For repertoire sequencing, the TCR beta CDR3 regions were amplified from RNA transcripts. A first-round RT-PCR used HTBI primers with the Qiagen OneStep RT-PCR kit, followed by a second-round multiplex PCR, size selection and purification. Sequencing of the libraries was carried out on an Illumina HiSeq2000 in paired-end mode with 100 bp reads. The source study handled its data this way. SOAPnuke was used to process the reads, removing any read that contained adapters or uncalled bases, had a mean Phred below 15, or lacked an exact match to the constant primer or identifier. High-quality paired reads were merged with COPE v1.2.5. Clonotypes were defined as unique nucleotide sequences and were aligned to IMGT TRB V, D and J references using MiTCR v1.1. The analysis was limited to V-J combinations with a frequency above 0.0001, which together covered over 99% of the repertoires. For each V-J combination, a TCR clonal expansion and chaos score was defined as F50 clonal expansion divided by the chaos observed in the TCRdist matrix. Welch's t-statistics and random forest were used to reduce the features to approximately 13 V-J combinations, which were then used as input to a naive Bayes classifier. The Morisita-Horn index was used to measure how similar the thyroid and blood repertoires were. TCRdb ran its own pipeline on the public reads, namely fastp trimming at Q25 and MiXCR clone calling, and kept in-frame beta chains. CDR3 protein sequences are deduplicated, and each keeps its most common genes and DNA. The V and J calls reflect TCRdb's pipeline rather than the authors' work. This sample has a few hundred thousand distinct CDR3 sequences in its table, and under 40% of those were observed once. 3.5% to 5% of the sample is in the top ten clones.

The record originates from a study of Graves' ophthalmopathy and Graves' hyperthyroidism (dated by TCRdb to the late 2010s). Background for the entire study: Hyperthyroidism was defined as stable when no progression to ophthalmopathy occurred within 18 months of follow-up. The study used signatures of the TCR beta repertoire to tell Graves' ophthalmopathy apart from Graves' hyperthyroidism and to predict which patients would progress to ophthalmopathy. In total, approximately 130 blood samples were TCR-sequenced: some 43 ophthalmopathy, 75 hyperthyroidism and about 17 hyperthyroidism-to-ophthalmopathy patients. To explore V-J signatures that distinguish ophthalmopathy from hyperthyroidism, a discovery set of around 100 patients was enrolled, made up of under 50 with ophthalmopathy and under 65 with stable hyperthyroidism. An independent validation cohort comprised 18 to 20 hyperthyroidism patients and roughly 15 patients who later progressed from hyperthyroidism to ophthalmopathy. T-cell repertoires of thyroid tissue and blood were compared in over 5 hyperthyroidism patients. Following sample collection, hyperthyroidism patients were given methimazole at a starting dose of 30 mg daily, and ophthalmopathy patients were given high-dose intravenous methylprednisolone.

The paper as a whole reports these results and caveats: In cross-validation, the 13-signature model distinguished ophthalmopathy from stable hyperthyroidism with nearly 90% sensitivity and 81% to 83% specificity, and in the test set the corresponding values were approximately 80% and 75%. In validation, the model predicted ophthalmopathy progression with roughly 68% sensitivity and 72.22% specificity; approximately 12 predicted patients were CT-confirmed with GO in a median of around 6.5 months. Most expanded thyroid clonotypes with a frequency above 0.001 also appeared in blood, which suggests that blood repertoires may reflect the immune response in the thyroid. No statistical method was used to predetermine the sample size, and group allocation was not hidden from the investigators.

The sequenced sample consisted of peripheral blood or thyroid tissue (not recorded which). The chain is encoded by TRBV20-1 joined to TRBJ2-2; 11 middle bases align to TRBD2. This TCR was sampled from an adult man with Graves' hyperthyroidism. The CDR3 sequence is CSARGLAGPNTGELFF. The DNA reads TGCAGTGCTAGAGGACTAGCGGGGCCGAACACCGGGGAGCTGTTTTTT.